A selection of T cell receptor beta chains follows, all from one sample in a study of blood T cell repertoires in COVID-19. Sequencing was performed with immunoSEQ multiplex PCR; in TCRdb, only in-frame clones are kept and a portion is missing. In the table there are approximately 250,000 clones, 84% of which are singletons. Source material: peripheral blood. These receptors came from a man aged 40-49 years who had recovered from COVID-19. CDR3s include the opening cysteine and the closing phenylalanine or tryptophan. Each record gives: CDR3 DNA, CDR3 protein, J gene, clone size, V gene, D gene. The D gene is left open where the match is weak. Clone size is stated in some rows and not others, as once, few, many or a class when expanded.

TGTGCCAGCAGCGACCCCAGGGACTATGGCTACACCTTC | CASSDPRDYGYTF | TRBJ1-2 | once | TRBV5-4 | .
TGTGCCAGCAGCCAAGTGCCAGGGAACACTGAAGCTTTCTTT | CASSQVPGNTEAFF | TRBJ1-1 | . | TRBV3-1/TRBV3-2 | .
TGTGCCAGTAGACAGCGGGGGGCTACGCGAGATCCATCCTACGAGCAGTACTTC | CASRQRGATRDPSYEQYF | TRBJ2-7 | . | TRBV19 | TRBD2
TGTGCCAGCAGCTTAGCCGGCCAGGCGGCGGGAGATACGCAGTATTTT | CASSLAGQAAGDTQYF | TRBJ2-3 | once | TRBV7-2 | .
TGTGCCAGCAGCTATAGCTTCTATGGCTACACCTTC | CASSYSFYGYTF | TRBJ1-2 | . | TRBV7-9 | .
TGTGCCAGCAGCCACATATTCTCCTACGAGCAGTACTTC | CASSHIFSYEQYF | TRBJ2-7 | . | TRBV7-9 | .
TGTGCCAGCAGTACCACAGGGGGCGCCTACGAAAAACTGTTTTTT | CASSTTGGAYEKLFF | TRBJ1-4 | . | TRBV6-5 | TRBD1
TGTGCCAGCTCACCAGACCTAGCGGGAAATGAGCAGTTCTTC | CASSPDLAGNEQFF | TRBJ2-1 | . | TRBV18 | TRBD2
TGTGCCAGCAGTTCTCCCAGGACAGGTGCTAATGAAAAACTGTTTTTT | CASSSPRTGANEKLFF | TRBJ1-4 | . | TRBV6-5 | TRBD1
TGTGCCATCAGTGAGTCTTCAGGAAGGGGTCATGAGCAGTTCTTC | CAISESSGRGHEQFF | TRBJ2-1 | . | TRBV10-3 | .
TGTGCCAGCAGCCCCGGGTCCCGGGTCCTCCAAGAGACCCAGTACTTC | CASSPGSRVLQETQYF | TRBJ2-5 | . | TRBV11-3 | .
TGTGCCATCAGGCCAAGGGGGGCGGGGGACACTGAAGCTTTCTTT | CAIRPRGAGDTEAFF | TRBJ1-1 | . | TRBV10-3 | .
TGTGCCAGCTCACCAACATTCACGGGACTAGTGGCCGGTAGCGATACGCAGTATTTT | CASSPTFTGLVAGSDTQYF | TRBJ2-3 | once | TRBV18 | TRBD2
TGTGCCAGCTCGGCTGGGAGTGTGGCTGAAAAACTGTTTTTT | CASSAGSVAEKLFF | TRBJ1-4 | . | TRBV18 | .
TGCGCCAGCAGCTGGACAGCCGCAACTAATGAAAAACTGTTTTTT | CASSWTAATNEKLFF | TRBJ1-4 | . | TRBV5-1 | .
TGTGCCAGCAGCTTACGGGGATTCCATGAGCAGTTCTTC | CASSLRGFHEQFF | TRBJ2-1 | . | TRBV5-4 | .
TGCGCCAGCAGTGAGTCCAAAGGAGATTACGAGCAGTACTTC | CASSESKGDYEQYF | TRBJ2-7 | . | TRBV10-1 | .
TGCGCCAGCAGCCCCGGGACAGGCAAAGTACTCTATGGCTACACCTTC | CASSPGTGKVLYGYTF | TRBJ1-2 | . | TRBV4-1 | TRBD1
TGTGCCAGCTCACCAGGAGCCAACCTAGCCGGGGAGCTGTTTTTT | CASSPGANLAGELFF | TRBJ2-2 | . | TRBV18 | .
TGCGCCAGCAGCCCCGGACAGTATAGCAATCAGCCCCAGCATTTT | CASSPGQYSNQPQHF | TRBJ1-5 | . | TRBV4-1 | .
TGCGCCAGCAGCGCCCCCCTGAGCGGGATCTACAATGAGCAGTTCTTC | CASSAPLSGIYNEQFF | TRBJ2-1 | . | TRBV5-1 | TRBD2
TGTGCCAGCAGCTTAGCCCAGGGGACACCCCTCCACTTT | CASSLAQGTPLHF | TRBJ1-6 | few | TRBV11-2 | .
TGTGCCAGCAGTGAACGGGTTAATAGGATGAACACTGAAGCTTTCTTT | CASSERVNRMNTEAFF | TRBJ1-1 | . | TRBV6-1 | .
TGTGCCAGTAGTCCCCGGGGGGCCGCAGATACGCAGTATTTT | CASSPRGAADTQYF | TRBJ2-3 | . | TRBV19 | .
TGTGCCAGCAGCCGAACAGGGTCCTCTGGGGCCAACGTCCTGACTTTC | CASSRTGSSGANVLTF | TRBJ2-6 | . | TRBV11-2 | .
TGTGCCAGCAGCTATCCCCTAGGTGGAGGCCCAGAGACCCAGTACTTC | CASSYPLGGGPETQYF | TRBJ2-5 | . | TRBV6-2/TRBV6-3 | .
TGTGCCAGCAGCTTGACAGGGCGAGATGGCTACACCTTC | CASSLTGRDGYTF | TRBJ1-2 | . | TRBV7-9 | TRBD1
TGTGCCAGCAGCTCCCGGACAGTCTCCTACGAGCAGTACTTC | CASSSRTVSYEQYF | TRBJ2-7 | . | TRBV5-8 | .
TGCGCCAGCAGCTTGTCTCCCTCCCCCGGAGAGACCCAGTACTTC | CASSLSPSPGETQYF | TRBJ2-5 | . | TRBV5-1 | .
TGTGCCAGTAGTCCTATCAAGACTAGCGGAGCTTACGAGCAGTACTTC | CASSPIKTSGAYEQYF | TRBJ2-7 | . | TRBV19 | TRBD2
TGTGCCACAACCCCCGGGACAGGGTTAATGAACACTGAAGCTTTCTTT | CATTPGTGLMNTEAFF | TRBJ1-1 | . | TRBV10-3 | TRBD1
TGTGCCAGCAATTGGGACAGACCATACGAGCAGTACTTC | CASNWDRPYEQYF | TRBJ2-7 | . | TRBV6-5 | TRBD1
TGTGCCAGCAGACATAGCGGGAGGGCCCACGAGCAGTACTTC | CASRHSGRAHEQYF | TRBJ2-7 | few | TRBV7-8 | TRBD2
TGTGCCAGCAGCTTAGCCCGGTGGTCCGGGGAGCTGTTTTTT | CASSLARWSGELFF | TRBJ2-2 | . | TRBV7-2 | .
TGTGCCAGCAGTTCCACTCGACAAGGCTACGCTAACTATGGCTACACCTTC | CASSSTRQGYANYGYTF | TRBJ1-2 | few | TRBV27 | .
TGTGCCAGCACCCTGGGCAGTGGCTACACCTTC | CASTLGSGYTF | TRBJ1-2 | once | TRBV5-6 | .
TGTGCCAGTGGTTTAGCGGGAGGGCCGGGATCACCGGGCGGGGAGCTGTTTTTT | CASGLAGGPGSPGGELFF | TRBJ2-2 | few | TRBV27 | TRBD2
TGTGCCAGCAGCATCCCAGCAGGGACAGGGGAAGGTTATGGCTACACCTTC | CASSIPAGTGEGYGYTF | TRBJ1-2 | . | TRBV21-1 | .
TGTGCCAGCTCACCAAAGCTTCTGAGCTCCTACAATGAGCAGTTCTTC | CASSPKLLSSYNEQFF | TRBJ2-1 | . | TRBV18 | .
TGTGCCAGCAGCACAGGGACGGCGCAAGTTGGCTACACCTTC | CASSTGTAQVGYTF | TRBJ1-2 | . | TRBV5-5 | .
TGTGCCAGCAGCCGTAGCGTAAGCACAGATACGCAGTATTTT | CASSRSVSTDTQYF | TRBJ2-3 | . | TRBV9 | .
TGTGCCAGCTCAGGGATAACGGAAAATCAGCCCCAGCATTTT | CASSGITENQPQHF | TRBJ1-5 | . | TRBV2 | .
TGTGCCAGCAGCGTATTTGGACAGGGGAACACCATATATTTT | CASSVFGQGNTIYF | TRBJ1-3 | . | TRBV9 | TRBD1
TGTGCCAGCAGCCATTCTAGCGGGGGGATCCAAGAGACCCAGTACTTC | CASSHSSGGIQETQYF | TRBJ2-5 | . | TRBV7-2 | TRBD2
TGTGCCATCAGTGGCGGCGGTCGTCTCCACGAGCAGTACTTC | CAISGGGRLHEQYF | TRBJ2-7 | . | TRBV10-3 | .
TGTGCCAGCAGCTTGTGGGTTGGGGCAGGGAATTCACCCCTCCACTTT | CASSLWVGAGNSPLHF | TRBJ1-6 | . | TRBV5-8 | .
TGTGCCAGCAGCGGAGATGGGTTTGGCGGGGCTTTCCATGAGCAGTTCTTC | CASSGDGFGGAFHEQFF | TRBJ2-1 | . | TRBV27 | .
TGTGCCAGCAGCCGAGGGACAGGCGGGGGCTACACCTTC | CASSRGTGGGYTF | TRBJ1-2 | . | TRBV7-9 | TRBD1
TGCGCCAGCAGCTTGGAGGACAGGGCTAACTACGAGCAGTACTTC | CASSLEDRANYEQYF | TRBJ2-7 | . | TRBV5-1 | TRBD1
TGCGCCAGTGGATCGACTAGCGATATTAAAGATACGCAGTATTTT | CASGSTSDIKDTQYF | TRBJ2-3 | few | TRBV5-1 | TRBD2
TGTGCCAGCAGAAGGGGGACAGGGGCCGGTACGCAGTATTTT | CASRRGTGAGTQYF | TRBJ2-3 | . | TRBV19 | TRBD1
TGTGCCAGCAGCCAATCGAGGGTTCGTGAGAACTATGGCTACACCTTC | CASSQSRVRENYGYTF | TRBJ1-2 | . | TRBV16 | .
TGTGCCAGCAGCTCCCGGACAGGATCTGGCTCTGGAAACACCATATATTTT | CASSSRTGSGSGNTIYF | TRBJ1-3 | once | TRBV4-2 | TRBD1